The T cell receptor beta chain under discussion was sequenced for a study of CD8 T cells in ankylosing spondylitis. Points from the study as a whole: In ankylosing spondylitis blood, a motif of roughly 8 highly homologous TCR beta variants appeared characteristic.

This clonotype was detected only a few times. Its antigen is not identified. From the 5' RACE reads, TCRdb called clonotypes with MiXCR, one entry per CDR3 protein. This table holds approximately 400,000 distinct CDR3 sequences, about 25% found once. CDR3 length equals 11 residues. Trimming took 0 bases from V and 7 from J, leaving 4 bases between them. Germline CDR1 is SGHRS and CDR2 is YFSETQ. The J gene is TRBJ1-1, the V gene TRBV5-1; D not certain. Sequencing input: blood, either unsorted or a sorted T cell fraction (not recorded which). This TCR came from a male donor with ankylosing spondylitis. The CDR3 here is CASSLGSEAFF. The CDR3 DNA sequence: TGCGCCAGCAGCTTGGGAAGTGAAGCTTTCTTT.